This paragraph covers one T cell receptor (beta chain) sequence. Its matching antigen is unknown. The CDR3 contains 15 residues. The V end lost 2 bases, the J end lost 5 bases, and 16 bases lay between the germline ends. Germline V lookup: CDR1 SGHAT, CDR2 FQDESV (reference sequence). Repertoires were generated with immunoSEQ multiplex PCR, while TCRdb's copy carries only in-frame clones and drops some. Here the sample spans approximately 88,000 clones, under 95% being singletons. The entry originates in a study of T cell responses to AZD1222 COVID-19 vaccine. Across the study: Combined were second doses at about 4 or about 12 weeks.

The study, taken as a whole, reports: Clonal diversity was possibly underestimated, and white British individuals and females predominated among donors.

The sequenced sample was peripheral blood, obtained on day 0 of AZD1222 vaccination. V and J are TRBV11-1 and TRBJ2-7, with D perhaps matching TRBD1 or TRBD2 (7 bases each). The sequence derives from an adult in good health. The CDR3 loop is CASSLNGAGGDEQYF. CDR3 nucleotide sequence: TGTGCCAGCAGCTTAAATGGGGCAGGGGGGGACGAGCAGTACTTC.